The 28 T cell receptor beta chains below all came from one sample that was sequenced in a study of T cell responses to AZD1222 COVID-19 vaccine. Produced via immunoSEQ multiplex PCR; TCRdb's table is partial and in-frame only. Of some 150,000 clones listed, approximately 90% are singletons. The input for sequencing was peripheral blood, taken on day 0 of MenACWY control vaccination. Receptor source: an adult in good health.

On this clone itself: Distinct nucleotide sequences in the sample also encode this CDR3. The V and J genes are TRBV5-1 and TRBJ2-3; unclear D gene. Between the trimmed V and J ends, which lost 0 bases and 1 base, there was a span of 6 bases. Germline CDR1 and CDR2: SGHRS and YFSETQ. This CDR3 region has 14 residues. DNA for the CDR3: TGCGCCAGCAGCTTGGATAGGGGCACAGATACGCAGTATTTT. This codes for CASSLDRGTDTQYF.

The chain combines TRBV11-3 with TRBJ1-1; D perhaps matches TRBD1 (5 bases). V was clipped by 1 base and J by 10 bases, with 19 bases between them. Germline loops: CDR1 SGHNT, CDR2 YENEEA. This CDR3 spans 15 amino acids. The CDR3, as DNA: TGTGCCAGCAGCTTAGTTGGAGGGGACCCCCGCGGAGCTTTCTTT. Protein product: CASSLVGGDPRGAFF.

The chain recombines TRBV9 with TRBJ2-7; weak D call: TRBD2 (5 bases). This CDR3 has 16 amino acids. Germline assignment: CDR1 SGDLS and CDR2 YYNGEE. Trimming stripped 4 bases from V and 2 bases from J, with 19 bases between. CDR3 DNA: TGTGCCAGCAGCCCGCGACGTGAGGGAGCTACCTACGAGCAGTACTTC. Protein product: CASSPRREGATYEQYF.

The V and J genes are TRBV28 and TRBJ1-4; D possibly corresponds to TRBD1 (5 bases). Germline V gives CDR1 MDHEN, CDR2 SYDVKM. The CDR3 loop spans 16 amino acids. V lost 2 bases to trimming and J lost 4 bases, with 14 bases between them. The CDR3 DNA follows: TGTGCCAGCAGTTTAGGGCGGGGCGGCTATAATGAAAAACTGTTTTTT. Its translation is CASSLGRGGYNEKLFF.

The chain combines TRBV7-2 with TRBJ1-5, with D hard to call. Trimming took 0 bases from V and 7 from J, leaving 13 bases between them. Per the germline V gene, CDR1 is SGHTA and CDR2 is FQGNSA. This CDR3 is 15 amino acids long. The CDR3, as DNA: TGTGCCAGCAGCTTAGCAGCGGGGAGTCGGCAGCCCCAGCATTTT. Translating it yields CASSLAAGSRQPQHF.

CDR3 DNA: TGTGCCTGGAGACCAGGGAAACTTGAAAAACTGTTTTTT. Its protein product is CAWRPGKLEKLFF. This chain uses TRBV30 with TRBJ1-4, with TRBD1 as a possible D gene (5 bases). Germline V lookup: CDR1 GTSNPN, CDR2 SVGIG (reference sequence). V shed 3 bases and J shed 7 bases, with 12 bases lying between them. This CDR3 has 13 residues.

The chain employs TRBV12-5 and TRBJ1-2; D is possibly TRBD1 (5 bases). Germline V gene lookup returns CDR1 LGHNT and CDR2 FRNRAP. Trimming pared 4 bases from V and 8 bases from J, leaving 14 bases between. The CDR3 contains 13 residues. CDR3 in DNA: TGTGCTAGTGGTTCCTCGACAGTCTTGGGCTACACCTTC. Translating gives CASGSSTVLGYTF.

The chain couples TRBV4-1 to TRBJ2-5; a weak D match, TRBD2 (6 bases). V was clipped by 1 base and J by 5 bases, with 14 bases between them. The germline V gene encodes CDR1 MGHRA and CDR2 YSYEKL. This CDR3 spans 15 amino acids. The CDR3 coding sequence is TGCGCCAGCAGCCAAGGACGGCGGGATCACGAGACCCAGTACTTC. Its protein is CASSQGRRDHETQYF.

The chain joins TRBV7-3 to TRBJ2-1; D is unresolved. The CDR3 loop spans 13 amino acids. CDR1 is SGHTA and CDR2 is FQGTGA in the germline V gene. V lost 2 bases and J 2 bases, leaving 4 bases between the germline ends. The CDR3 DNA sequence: TGTGCCAGCAGCTTATTAGCCTACAATGAGCAGTTCTTC. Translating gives CASSLLAYNEQFF.

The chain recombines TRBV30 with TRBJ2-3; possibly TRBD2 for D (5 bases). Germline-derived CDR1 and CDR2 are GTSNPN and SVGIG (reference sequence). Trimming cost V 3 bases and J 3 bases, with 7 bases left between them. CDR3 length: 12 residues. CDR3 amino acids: CAWRSGTDTQYF. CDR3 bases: TGTGCCTGGAGGAGCGGAACAGATACGCAGTATTTT. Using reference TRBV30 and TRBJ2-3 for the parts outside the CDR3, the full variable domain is SQTIHQWPATLVQPVGSPLSLECTVEGTSNPNLYWYRQAAGRGLQLLFYSVGIGQISSEVPQNLSASRPQDRQFILSSKKLLLSDSGFYLCAWRSGTDTQYFGPGTRLTVL.

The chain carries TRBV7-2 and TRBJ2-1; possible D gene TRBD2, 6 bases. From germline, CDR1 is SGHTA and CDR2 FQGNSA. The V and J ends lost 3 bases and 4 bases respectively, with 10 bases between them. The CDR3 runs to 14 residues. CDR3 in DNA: TGTGCCAGCAGCTTGATTAGCGGATACAATGAGCAGTTCTTC. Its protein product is CASSLISGYNEQFF. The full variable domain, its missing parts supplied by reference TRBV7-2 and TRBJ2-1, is GAGVSQSPSNKVTEKGKDVELRCDPISGHTALYWYRQSLGQGLEFLIYFQGNSAPDKSGLPSDRFSAERTGGSVSTLTIQRTQQEDSAVYLCASSLISGYNEQFFGPGTRLTVL.

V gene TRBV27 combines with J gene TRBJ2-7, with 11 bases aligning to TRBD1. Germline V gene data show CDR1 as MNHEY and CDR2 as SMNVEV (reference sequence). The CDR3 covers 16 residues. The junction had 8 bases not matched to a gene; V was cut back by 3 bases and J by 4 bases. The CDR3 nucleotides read TGTGCCAGCAGTTTTACGACCGGGACAGGGGGATACGAGCAGTACTTC. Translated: CASSFTTGTGGYEQYF.

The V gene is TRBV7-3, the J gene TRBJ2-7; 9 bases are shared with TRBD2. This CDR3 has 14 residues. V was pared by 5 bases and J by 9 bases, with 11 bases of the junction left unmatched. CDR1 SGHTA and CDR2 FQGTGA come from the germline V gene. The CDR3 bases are TGTGCCAGCAGCCCATGGGCTAGCGGGGAGTTGCAGTACTTC. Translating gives CASSPWASGELQYF.

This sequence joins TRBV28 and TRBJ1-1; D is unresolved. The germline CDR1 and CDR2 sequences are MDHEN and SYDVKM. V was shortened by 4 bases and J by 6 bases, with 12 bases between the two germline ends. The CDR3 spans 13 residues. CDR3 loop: CASSWAIYPEAFF. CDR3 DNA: TGTGCCAGCAGTTGGGCCATATACCCTGAAGCTTTCTTT.

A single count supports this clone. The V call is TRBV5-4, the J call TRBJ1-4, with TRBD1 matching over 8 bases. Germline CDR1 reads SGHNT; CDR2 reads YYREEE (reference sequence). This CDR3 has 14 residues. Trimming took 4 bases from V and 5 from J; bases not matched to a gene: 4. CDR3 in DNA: TGTGCCAGCAGCCGAACAGGGGGGAATGAAAAACTGTTTTTT. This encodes CASSRTGGNEKLFF.

The CDR3 loop reads CASSYEGDNTDTQYF. DNA of the CDR3: TGTGCCAGCAGTTATGAGGGGGATAACACAGATACGCAGTATTTT. The rearrangement uses TRBV28 and TRBJ2-3; D perhaps matches TRBD1 (6 bases). Germline V lookup: CDR1 MDHEN, CDR2 SYDVKM. The germline V and J ends were trimmed by 4 bases and 2 bases, with 13 bases remaining between them. The CDR3 is 15 residues long.

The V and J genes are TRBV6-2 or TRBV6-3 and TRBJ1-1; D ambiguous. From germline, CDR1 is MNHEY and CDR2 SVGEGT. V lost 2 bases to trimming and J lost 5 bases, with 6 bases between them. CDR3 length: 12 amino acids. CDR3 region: CASSYGRTEAFF. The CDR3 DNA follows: TGTGCCAGCAGTTACGGGAGAACTGAAGCTTTCTTT.

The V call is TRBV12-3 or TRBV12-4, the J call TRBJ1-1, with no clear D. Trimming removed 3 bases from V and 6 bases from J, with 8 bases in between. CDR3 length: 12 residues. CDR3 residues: CASSFYGAEAFF. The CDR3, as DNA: TGTGCCAGCAGTTTCTATGGCGCTGAAGCTTTCTTT.

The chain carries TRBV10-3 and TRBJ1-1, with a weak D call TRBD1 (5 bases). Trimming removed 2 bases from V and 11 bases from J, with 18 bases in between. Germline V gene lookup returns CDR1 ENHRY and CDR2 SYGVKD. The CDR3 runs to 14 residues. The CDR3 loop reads CAISERGSDSQAFF. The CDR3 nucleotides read TGTGCCATCAGTGAGCGGGGCTCGGACTCGCAGGCTTTCTTT.

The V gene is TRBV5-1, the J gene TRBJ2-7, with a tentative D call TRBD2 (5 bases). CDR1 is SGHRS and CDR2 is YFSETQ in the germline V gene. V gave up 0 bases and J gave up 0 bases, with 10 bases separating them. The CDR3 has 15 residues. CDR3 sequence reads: CASSLAIGSSYEQYF. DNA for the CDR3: TGCGCCAGCAGCTTGGCCATTGGGAGCTCCTACGAGCAGTACTTC. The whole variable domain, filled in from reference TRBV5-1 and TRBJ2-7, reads KAGVTQTPRYLIKTRGQQVTLSCSPISGHRSVSWYQQTPGQGLQFLFEYFSETQRNKGNFPGRFSGRQFSNSRSEMNVSTLELGDSALYLCASSLAIGSSYEQYFGPGTRLTVT.

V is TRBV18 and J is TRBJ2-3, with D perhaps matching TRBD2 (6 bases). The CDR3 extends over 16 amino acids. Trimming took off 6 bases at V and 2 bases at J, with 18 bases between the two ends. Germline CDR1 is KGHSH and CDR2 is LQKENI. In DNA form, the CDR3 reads TGTGCCAGCTCGTCCCCCCTGCGGGGTGACACAGATACGCAGTATTTT. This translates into CASSSPLRGDTDTQYF.

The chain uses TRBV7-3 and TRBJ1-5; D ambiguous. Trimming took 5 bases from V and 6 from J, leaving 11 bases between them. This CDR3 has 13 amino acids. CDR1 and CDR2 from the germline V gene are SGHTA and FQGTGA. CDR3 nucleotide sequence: TGTGCCAGCAGCCCAACCGGAGGTCAGCCCCAGCATTTT. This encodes CASSPTGGQPQHF.

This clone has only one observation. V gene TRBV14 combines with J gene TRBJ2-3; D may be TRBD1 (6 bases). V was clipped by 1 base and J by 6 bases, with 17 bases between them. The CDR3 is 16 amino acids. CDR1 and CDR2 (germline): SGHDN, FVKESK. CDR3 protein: CASSQGGTTRGDTQYF. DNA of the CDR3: TGTGCCAGCAGCCAAGGAGGGACAACCAGAGGGGATACGCAGTATTTT.

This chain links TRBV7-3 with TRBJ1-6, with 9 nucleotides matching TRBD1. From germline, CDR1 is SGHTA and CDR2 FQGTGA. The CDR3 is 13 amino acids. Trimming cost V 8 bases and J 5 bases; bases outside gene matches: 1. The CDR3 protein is CASRTGDNSPLHF. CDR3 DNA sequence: TGTGCCAGCCGGACAGGGGATAATTCACCCCTCCACTTT.

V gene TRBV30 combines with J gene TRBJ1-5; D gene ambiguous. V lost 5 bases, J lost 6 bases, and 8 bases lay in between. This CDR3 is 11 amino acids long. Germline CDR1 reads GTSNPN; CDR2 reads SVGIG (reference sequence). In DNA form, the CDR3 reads TGTGCCTGGGGGGTAGGTCAGCCCCAGCATTTT. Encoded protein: CAWGVGQPQHF.

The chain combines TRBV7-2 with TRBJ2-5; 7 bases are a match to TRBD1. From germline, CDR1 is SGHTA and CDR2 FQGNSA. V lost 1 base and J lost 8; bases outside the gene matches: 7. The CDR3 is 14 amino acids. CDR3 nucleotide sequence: TGTGCCAGCAGCTTAGGAACAGGGGCTACAACCCAGTACTTC. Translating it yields CASSLGTGATTQYF.

The CDR3 loop reads CSVADLPEAFF. DNA for the CDR3: TGCAGCGTAGCGGACCTGCCTGAAGCTTTCTTT. This rearrangement joins TRBV29-1 to TRBJ1-1; no firm D call. Germline V gene sequence: CDR1 SQVTM, CDR2 ANQGSEA. CDR3 length: 11 residues. The ends were cut back, 6 bases at V and 6 bases at J, with 11 bases in the middle. Using reference TRBV29-1 and TRBJ1-1 for the parts outside the CDR3, the full variable domain is SAVISQKPSRDICQRGTSLTIQCQVDSQVTMMFWYRQQPGQSLTLIATANQGSEATYESGFVIDKFPISRPNLTFSTLTVSNMSPEDSSIYLCSVADLPEAFFGQGTRLTVV.

The CDR3 is CASSLTTGAYNEQFF. In DNA form, the CDR3 reads TGTGCCAGCAGTCTCACGACAGGGGCCTACAATGAGCAGTTCTTC. The rearrangement links TRBV6-2 or TRBV6-3 to TRBJ2-1; 8 bases align to TRBD1. CDR1 is MNHEY, CDR2 SVGEGT, per germline. CDR3 length: 15 residues. Losses at the gene ends were 5 bases for V and 2 bases for J; bases not matched to a gene: 5.